This T cell receptor beta chain was identified in a study of identical twins. The CDR3 sequence is 15 residues long. With 3 bases removed from V and 0 bases from J, the gap between germline ends came to 14 bases. Germline V gene lookup returns CDR1 DFQATT and CDR2 SNEGSKA (reference sequence). TCRdb redid the calling of the 5' RACE reads with MiXCR, one entry per CDR3 protein. The repertoire includes around 690,000 distinct CDR3 sequences, around 20% of them detected once, and 4% to 5.5% sits in the top ten. Study-wide results and limits: The study drew conclusions from cross-sectional statistical analysis, not from following the same donors. Out-of-frame alpha sequences common to twins were enriched for low generation probability. Within beta out-of-frame sequences, the excess sharing observed between twins was weaker.

As to this clonotype: Its cognate antigen is unknown.

This sample was also put to use in a study of T cells expressing NK-cell markers. That report adds: Sequencing covered eight donors, seven HCMV-seropositive and one seronegative.

This chain joins TRBV20-1 and TRBJ1-1; D gene unclear. The source of this sequence is a woman under 30 in good health. The specimen sequenced was PBMCs. The CDR3 is CSARSEGTMNTEAFF. The CDR3 nucleotides are TGCAGTGCTAGGAGTGAGGGAACGATGAACACTGAAGCTTTCTTT.